A single T cell receptor beta chain is shown here with its context. Its target is not known. The data derive from a study of shared clonotypes between healthy human individuals. At a deep level, the assay was run. This table comes from immunoSEQ multiplex PCR, and its TCRdb copy is limited to in-frame clones, with some not included. The sample shows about 1 million clones, about 75% of them seen only once. CD4+ cells yielded CD45RA+ naive and CD45RA-negative memory subsets. Findings of the study overall: Between a handful of donors, naive CD4 clonotypes were shared at a level of approximately 5%.

The germline gives CDR1 KGHSH, CDR2 LQKENI. The CDR3 is 17 residues long. V shed 3 bases and J shed 0 bases, with 17 bases lying between them. Sequenced material: memory CD4+ T cells sorted from blood. Subset indicated: CD45RA-negative fraction. This chain uses TRBV18 with TRBJ1-1; D call uncertain. The receptor was isolated from a man aged 18 to 29 in good health. In nucleotides, the CDR3 is TGTGCCAGCTCACCTCGGTCGGCAGATATCATGAACACTGAAGCTTTCTTT. It yields the protein CASSPRSADIMNTEAFF.